This T cell receptor beta chain stems from a study of shared clonotypes between healthy human individuals (dated by TCRdb to 2018 to 2021). In terms of the full investigation: The cohort comprised two women and a few men aged 18 to 49 years. For each donor, CD4 naive and CD4 memory were each given three plates, CD8 naive was given two plates, and CD8 memory was given one plate. Each donor's leukapheresis produced roughly between roughly 0.85 and 9.5 billion PBMCs. Blood TCR repertoires of about five healthy adults were deeply sequenced to estimate repertoire size and the extent of clonotype sharing between individuals. Different laboratories and diverse techniques were used to prepare libraries and sequence TCR repertoires, to increase sequencing depth and limit assay-specific biases.

The germline V gene (reference sequence) yields SGHKS for CDR1 and YYEKEE for CDR2. Inclusive of the bounding cysteine and phenylalanine, the CDR3 is 16 residues long. CDR3 DNA is the only sequence kept; it has 48 bases, read in frame from the first base. The germline V and J ends show losses of 4 bases and 7 bases respectively, and no gene match explains 11 bases of the junction. Using the deep immunoSEQ assay, multiplex PCR amplified TCR CDR3 regions from genomic DNA. For each cell subset, the extracted genomic DNA was distributed evenly across all wells of several immunoSEQ 96-well plates, and each plate served as one replicate. For sorted subsets, 200 to 250 ng of genomic DNA, equivalent to roughly 30,000 T cell genomes, went into each replicate PCR. Purified libraries were quantified with a Qubit 3.0 fluorometer, sized on a Bioanalyzer 2100, and re-quantified with the KAPA Library Quantification kit. Every immunoSEQ 96-well plate was sequenced on a separate single-read 150-cycle Illumina NextSeq 550 flow cell. On the authors' methods: The immunoSEQ output contained only junctional sequences without quality scores, so filtering could not match that applied to full-length reads. To assign V/J genes and CDR3, sequences were annotated using PyIR, a Python wrapper for IgBLAST v1.9, with IMGT germline references. Reads were removed for weak V/J assignments (E-value above 1e-6), missing CDR3, stop codons, out-of-frame junctions, or ambiguous translated residues. A V3J clonotype was defined by an identical inferred V gene, J gene, and CDR3 amino acid sequence. Percentage overlap between repertoires was calculated by dividing the number of shared unique clonotypes by the size of the smaller repertoire. RTK rarefaction, the Chao1 estimator, and Recon v2.1 estimates of unobserved clonotypes were used to assess repertoire richness. For all TCRbeta clonotypes obtained by the gDNA method from several donors, generation probabilities were computed with OLGA. The table comes from immuneACCESS by way of TCRdb, which keeps in-frame sequences with V and J called. Part of the clones is missing from these tables; in studies checked, under half for an unresolved V gene and the rest for unknown reasons. V and J calls and clone size are copied from that table; D and trimming were computed from the DNA. The sample contains fewer than 2.5 million clones, more than 85% of them found a single time. About 0.38% of the sample is taken by the ten largest.

The donors were healthy, HIV-negative adults who had no recently reported acute infections or vaccinations. All donors were Caucasian adults living in Nashville, Tennessee, USA. Magnetic negative selection was used to enrich CD4+ T cells, after which naive cells were positively selected on CD45RA and the negative fraction became the memory subset. Blood was collected by leukapheresis, and PBMCs were isolated by Ficoll-Histopaque density gradient centrifugation and then cryopreserved in liquid nitrogen vapor phase. Analytical flow cytometry was used to check the purity and quantity of each magnetically sorted T cell population. Each sorted fraction had its genomic DNA isolated and then quantified by UV absorbance on a Nanodrop 2000c. Broad study findings and their caveats: Approximately 4.8% of naive CD4, 3.5% of naive CD8, about 2.4% of memory CD4, and approximately 0.4% of memory CD8 clonotypes were shared across several donors. Pairwise subsampling led to the expectation that sequencing depth would affect the degree of clonotype sharing among donors. Naive subsets generally had larger estimated clonotype richness than memory subsets did. Because the study included only a small number of donors, the genetic and exposure-history diversity represented was limited. Sampling was restricted to blood, and TCR repertoires in tissues likely differ from the TCR repertoires found in blood. Higher generation probabilities were observed for clonotypes shared by all four sorted-subset donors than for non-shared clonotypes. Rarefaction of sorted-subset datasets indicated incomplete sequencing despite the large sequencing depth.

Concerning this clone itself: What antigen it recognizes has not been identified. No base qualities exist here, and no much larger clone lies one base off it.

The receptor chain draws on TRBV5-5 and TRBJ1-4; 9 junctional bases match TRBD1. The TCR originated in a man younger than 35 in good health. Some clones in this sample may be carry-over from other donors' samples. The sequencing sample was made of naive CD4+ T cells from PBMCs. This specimen's cell subset or site label, per the study, means: CD45RA+ positively selected. This receptor carries the CDR3 CASSTRTGDGGEKLFF. The sequenced DNA: TGTGCCAGCAGCACCCGGACAGGGGATGGGGGTGAAAAACTGTTTTTT.